This record looks at one T cell receptor beta chain sequence and its context. The antigen is undetermined. This sample is drawn from a study of cytomegalovirus exposure and HLA in healthy donors. Study outcomes and limitations: The study put 150 to 200 TCR beta chains on its list as cytomegalovirus-associated.

The CDR3 is 15 residues long. Some clones are missing from TCRdb's copy, which holds only in-frame ones; the method was immunoSEQ multiplex PCR. The sample has 65,000 to 85,000 clones; 90% to 95% are singletons. The sequencing sample was made of PBMCs. V and J are TRBV12-2 and TRBJ2-6; whether TRBD2, the table's D call, matches the DNA was not checked. TRBV12-2 is a known pseudogene. The TCR comes from a woman aged 18-29 years in good health and CMV-seronegative. The CDR3 DNA reads TGTGCAAGTCGCACGGAGCCGACTCCACACAAAGTCGGGACTTTC. It codes for CASRTEPTPHKVGTF.